This T cell receptor (beta chain) was sequenced in a study of blood T cells in healthy people across ages. It was with a sample-barcoded 5' primer and a J-beta primer mix that a second PCR of about 6 to 12 cycles was run. Samples each returned at least 3 million CDR3-containing paired-end reads. One entry per CDR3 protein, called by TCRdb with MiXCR from the 5' RACE reads. The sample comprises roughly 930,000 distinct CDR3 sequences, under 50% of which are singletons, and roughly 12% rests with the top ten. CDR3 length equals 15 residues. The junction had 6 bases not matched to a gene; V was cut back by 3 bases and J by 2 bases. The germline V gene has CDR1 KGHDR and CDR2 SFDVKD.

This TCR derives from a man aged 25-45 years in good health. Sequenced sample: blood. This sequence joins TRBV24-1 and TRBJ2-7; 7 nucleotides align to TRBD1. The CDR3 region is CATSDPGQKAYEQYF. The CDR3 DNA follows: TGTGCCACCAGTGATCCGGGACAGAAAGCCTACGAGCAGTACTTC.